These 29 T cell receptor beta chains were sequenced from one sample in a study of T cell responses to AZD1222 COVID-19 vaccine (TCRdb year 2021). In the paper's terms, the time point label means: baseline before first vaccination. The library was prepared using the immunoSEQ multiplex PCR assay. TCRdb limited this immuneACCESS table to in-frame rearrangements with V and J called. A share of clones is missing; checked studies link under half to unresolved V genes, and the rest is unexplained. The sample table contains 130,000 or so clones; only one count was recorded for roughly nine tenths of them. Less than 30% of the sample lies in the top ten. The sample in question was peripheral blood, obtained on day 0 of AZD1222 vaccination. The origin of the receptors is an adult in good health.

In DNA, the CDR3 is TGTGCCAGCAGCTTAGAAACTAGCCGCCGAGCAGATACGCAGTATTTT. The encoded protein is CASSLETSRRADTQYF. The chain joins TRBV7-6 to TRBJ2-3, with D maybe TRBD2 (6 bases). Between the trimmed V and J ends, which lost 1 base and 4 bases, there was a span of 15 bases. CDR1 SGHVS and CDR2 FNYEAQ come from the germline V gene. CDR3 length: 16 amino acids.

V is TRBV2 and J is TRBJ1-5, with TRBD1 as a possible D gene (6 bases). Trimming pared 2 bases from V and 4 bases from J, leaving 12 bases between. The CDR3 spans 15 residues. Per the germline V gene, CDR1 is SNHLY and CDR2 is FYNNEI. CDR3 DNA sequence: TGTGCCAGCAGTGAACAGGGGATTTCGAATCAGCCCCAGCATTTT. Encoded protein: CASSEQGISNQPQHF.

This rearrangement joins TRBV7-2 to TRBJ2-3; the D gene could be TRBD1 or TRBD2 (6 bases each). The CDR3 loop spans 15 amino acids. Germline V gene data show CDR1 as SGHTA and CDR2 as FQGNSA. The V end lost 4 bases, the J end lost 10 bases, and 21 bases lay between the germline ends. CDR3 residues: CASSSRGHEGSPQYF. In nucleotides, the CDR3 is TGTGCCAGCAGCTCCCGGGGGCACGAGGGGTCCCCGCAGTATTTT.

J is TRBJ1-2 and V is TRBV29-1; D gene uncertain. The CDR3 has 13 amino acids. The ends were cut back, 3 bases at V and 8 bases at J, with 16 bases in the middle. Germline V gene data show CDR1 as SQVTM and CDR2 as ANQGSEA. The CDR3 coding sequence is TGCAGCGTTGATACTTTGTCGGGTGAGGGCTACACCTTC. This codes for CSVDTLSGEGYTF.

The rearrangement joins TRBV19 to TRBJ1-2; the D is unclear. V was trimmed by 5 bases and J by 4 bases, leaving 14 bases between them. This CDR3 has 14 residues. Per the germline V gene, CDR1 is LNHDA and CDR2 is SQIVND (reference sequence). CDR3 coding DNA: TGTGCCAGTAGTCCCAGGACGTCCGCCTATGGCTACACCTTC. Residues: CASSPRTSAYGYTF.

The CDR3 DNA sequence: TGTGCCAGCAGCCAACAGGGTTATGAGCAGTACTTC. This encodes CASSQQGYEQYF. The V call is TRBV5-6, the J call TRBJ2-7; D might be TRBD1 (6 bases). This CDR3 contains 12 residues. Germline values: CDR1 SGHDT, CDR2 YYEEEE. V lost 4 bases and J lost 7, with 12 bases in between.

This chain uses TRBV3-1 (or the pseudogene TRBV3-2) with TRBJ2-1; D unresolved. Germline V gene sequence: CDR1 LGHDT, CDR2 YNNKEL (reference sequence). Trimming pared 0 bases from V and 3 bases from J, leaving 9 bases between. CDR3 length: 15 amino acids. The CDR3 region has the DNA TGTGCCAGCAGCCAAGATGGGTCGGACTACAATGAGCAGTTCTTC. It translates to CASSQDGSDYNEQFF.

V and J are TRBV18 and TRBJ1-5; 9 bases are shared with TRBD1. CDR1 is KGHSH, CDR2 LQKENI, per germline. The CDR3 runs 15 residues. The ends lost 4 bases at V and 1 base at J; junction bases unmatched: 2. DNA of the CDR3: TGTGCCAGCTCACGGGACAGGGAAAGCAATCAGCCCCAGCATTTT. It translates to CASSRDRESNQPQHF.

CDR3 in DNA: TGCGCCAGCAGAGTCCAGGGACAGGGACAAGAGACCCAGTACTTC. Its translation: CASRVQGQGQETQYF. The genes are TRBV5-1 and TRBJ2-5, with 9 bases matching TRBD1. The CDR3 sequence is 15 residues long. V shed 5 bases, J shed 2 bases, and the junction held 7 bases outside the gene matches. Germline V gene lookup returns CDR1 SGHRS and CDR2 YFSETQ. The variable domain in full, with the rest retrieved from reference TRBV5-1 and TRBJ2-5, is KAGVTQTPRYLIKTRGQQVTLSCSPISGHRSVSWYQQTPGQGLQFLFEYFSETQRNKGNFPGRFSGRQFSNSRSEMNVSTLELGDSALYLCASRVQGQGQETQYFGPGTRLLVL.

The rearrangement joins TRBV4-2 to TRBJ2-1; 11 positions agree with TRBD2. V trimming: 8 bases; J trimming: 6 bases; junction bases outside the gene matches: 9. Germline V gene sequence: CDR1 LGHNA, CDR2 YNFKEQ. This CDR3 has 15 residues. The CDR3 DNA reads TGTGCCAGCGGGATAACTAGCGGGAGAGGCAATGAGCAGTTCTTC. It yields the protein CASGITSGRGNEQFF.

V usage is TRBV10-3 and J usage is TRBJ2-6; tentatively, D is TRBD1 or TRBD2 (5 bases each). This CDR3 is 16 amino acids long. Trimming left V 8 bases short and J 0 bases short, with 14 bases between. CDR1 ENHRY and CDR2 SYGVKD come from the germline V gene. The CDR3 DNA reads TGTGCCATCCCGGGACCCCCTAGCTCTGGGGCCAACGTCCTGACTTTC. Translated: CAIPGPPSSGANVLTF.

This clone appeared a few times. The chain recombines TRBV6-5 with TRBJ2-7; D is perhaps TRBD1 (7 bases). CDR1 and CDR2 from the germline V gene are MNHEY and SVGAGI. CDR3 length: 16 residues. V was cut by 0 bases and J by 5 bases, with 17 bases left in between. The CDR3: CASSYSAGGYQNEQYF. CDR3 DNA: TGTGCCAGCAGTTACTCGGCAGGGGGGTATCAGAACGAGCAGTACTTC.

The CDR3 is CASSQGQGQSRYGYTF. DNA of the CDR3: TGTGCCAGCAGCCAAGGACAGGGCCAAAGTAGGTATGGCTACACCTTC. V gene TRBV4-2 combines with J gene TRBJ1-2; 7 nucleotides agree with TRBD1. Germline assignment: CDR1 LGHNA and CDR2 YNFKEQ. After removal of 1 base from V and 5 bases from J, the junction contained 10 bases not matched to a gene. The CDR3 contains 16 residues.

The chain carries TRBV19 and TRBJ2-3, with 9 bases fitting TRBD2. CDR1 and CDR2 from the germline V gene are LNHDA and SQIVND (reference sequence). With V trimmed by 0 bases and J by 4 bases, 11 bases remained unmatched. CDR3 size: 18 residues. The CDR3 reads CASSIDGPGLAGADTQYF. CDR3 nucleotide sequence: TGTGCCAGTAGTATAGATGGCCCGGGACTAGCAGGAGCAGATACGCAGTATTTT.

The chain recombines TRBV5-5 with TRBJ1-5, with D perhaps matching TRBD1 (5 bases). Germline V gene lookup returns CDR1 SGHKS and CDR2 YYEKEE (reference sequence). V was shortened by 1 base and J by 6 bases, with 11 bases between the two germline ends. This CDR3 region has 14 residues. The DNA of the CDR3 is TGTGCCAGCAGCTTGTATTCTGGGGGTCAGCCCCAGCATTTT. This codes for CASSLYSGGQPQHF.

This clone was detected once. This rearrangement joins TRBV3-1 (or the pseudogene TRBV3-2) to TRBJ1-4; TRBD1 might be the D (6 bases). CDR1 LGHDT and CDR2 YNNKEL come from the germline V gene (reference sequence). This CDR3 has 16 residues. V shed 2 bases and J shed 4 bases, with 14 bases lying between them. CDR3 in amino acids: CASSQLSSGVNEKLFF. CDR3 coding DNA: TGTGCCAGCAGCCAATTGTCCTCAGGGGTTAATGAAAAACTGTTTTTT.

The J gene is TRBJ2-7, the V gene TRBV19; D not certain. This CDR3 spans 13 amino acids. The germline V and J ends were trimmed by 3 bases and 6 bases, with 12 bases remaining between them. Germline loops: CDR1 LNHDA, CDR2 SQIVND (reference sequence). The CDR3 is CASSIGSVGEQYF. Here the CDR3 DNA reads TGTGCCAGTAGTATCGGGTCAGTCGGCGAGCAGTACTTC.

The chain links TRBV6-5 to TRBJ2-7; weak D call: TRBD1 (6 bases). CDR1 is MNHEY, CDR2 SVGAGI, per germline. This CDR3 region has 15 residues. Deletions cut 4 bases from V and 3 bases from J, with 16 bases between. The CDR3 loop reads CASSSSRGGVYEQYF. CDR3 coding DNA: TGTGCCAGCAGTTCCTCCCGAGGGGGAGTCTACGAGCAGTACTTC.

This sequence joins TRBV6-5 and TRBJ2-2; 9 bases agree with TRBD1. CDR1 and CDR2 from the germline V gene are MNHEY and SVGAGI. CDR3 length: 15 amino acids. The J segment lost 7 bases and the V segment lost 5 bases, leaving 8 bases of the junction unmatched. The CDR3, as DNA: TGTGCCAGCAGTAAACAGGGGGCAGTTTTCGGGGAGCTGTTTTTT. Its translation: CASSKQGAVFGELFF.

The gene calls are TRBV7-2 and TRBJ2-3, with 10 bases fitting TRBD2. Germline CDR1 is SGHTA and CDR2 is FQGNSA. This CDR3 spans 16 amino acids. V lost 5 bases to trimming and J lost 3 bases; unmatched junction nucleotides: 8. The DNA for the CDR3 is TGTGCCAGCAGCCCGCGGACTAGCGGTTTTACAGATACGCAGTATTTT. Residues: CASSPRTSGFTDTQYF.

The J gene is TRBJ2-5, the V gene TRBV3-1 (or the pseudogene TRBV3-2); D remains unclear. Between the trimmed V and J ends, which lost 3 bases and 2 bases, there was a span of 4 bases. The V gene's germline CDR1 is LGHDT and CDR2 YNNKEL (reference sequence). CDR3 length equals 12 residues. The CDR3 DNA sequence: TGTGCCAGCAGCCATGATCAAGAGACCCAGTACTTC. This gives the protein CASSHDQETQYF.

The CDR3 sequence is CASSFVEAGELFF. Here the CDR3 DNA reads TGTGCCAGCAGTTTCGTAGAGGCCGGGGAGCTGTTTTTT. The rearrangement joins TRBV6-5 to TRBJ2-2, with D unclear. CDR1 and CDR2 (germline): MNHEY, SVGAGI. The CDR3 is made up of 13 amino acids. Trimming removed 4 bases at V and 6 bases at J, with 9 bases between.

This chain links TRBV7-2 with TRBJ1-3; D ambiguous. The V end was cut by 0 bases, the J end by 9 bases, with 15 bases between. There are 15 residues in the CDR3. From germline, CDR1 is SGHTA and CDR2 FQGNSA. The CDR3 spells CASSLASSAVGTIYF. The DNA of the CDR3 is TGTGCCAGCAGCTTAGCGTCCTCCGCGGTGGGCACCATATATTTT. The complete variable domain, with remaining parts taken from reference TRBV7-2 and TRBJ1-3, reads GAGVSQSPSNKVTEKGKDVELRCDPISGHTALYWYRQSLGQGLEFLIYFQGNSAPDKSGLPSDRFSAERTGGSVSTLTIQRTQQEDSAVYLCASSLASSAVGTIYFGEGSWLTVV.

This chain links TRBV2 with TRBJ2-7, with D hard to call. V was shortened by 6 bases and J by 2 bases, with 14 bases between the two germline ends. Per the germline V gene, CDR1 is SNHLY and CDR2 is FYNNEI. The CDR3 has 14 amino acids. The CDR3 sequence is CASRRESTAYEQYF. The CDR3 region has the DNA TGTGCCAGCAGGCGTGAGTCTACGGCCTACGAGCAGTACTTC.

The chain combines TRBV7-2 with TRBJ1-5; D uncertain. The CDR3 covers 12 residues. V lost 2 bases to trimming and J lost 9 bases, with 8 bases between them. In germline, CDR1 is SGHTA, CDR2 FQGNSA. CDR3 loop: CASSLMEGPQHF. The CDR3, as DNA: TGTGCCAGCAGCTTAATGGAGGGGCCCCAGCATTTT.

The genes are TRBV27 and TRBJ2-2, with D tentatively TRBD1 (5 bases). This CDR3 region has 14 residues. In germline, CDR1 is MNHEY, CDR2 SMNVEV (reference sequence). With 7 bases removed from V and 6 bases from J, the gap between germline ends came to 15 bases. In DNA form, the CDR3 reads TGTGCCAGCAAGGGGCCCGGGTACGCCGGGGAGCTGTTTTTT. This sequence encodes CASKGPGYAGELFF.

V and J are TRBV27 and TRBJ1-1; TRBD1 matches 8 bases. V lost 5 bases to trimming and J lost 9 bases; unmatched junction nucleotides: 17. CDR3 length equals 16 residues. The germline CDR1 and CDR2 sequences are MNHEY and SMNVEV (reference sequence). Here the CDR3 DNA reads TGTGCCAGCAGTCCCATCTCCTGGACAGGGTCCCGCCAAGCTTTCTTT. Translated: CASSPISWTGSRQAFF.

The chain has TRBV7-9 and TRBJ2-3; TRBD2 agrees at 8 bases. Germline V gives CDR1 SEHNR, CDR2 FQNEAQ (reference sequence). This CDR3 comprises 17 residues. V shed 4 bases, J shed 2 bases, and the junction held 11 bases outside the gene matches. The CDR3 protein is CASSSRTSSRDTDTQYF. The CDR3 DNA reads as TGTGCCAGCAGCTCCAGGACTAGCAGCAGGGACACAGATACGCAGTATTTT.

The rearrangement joins TRBV29-1 to TRBJ2-5; D ambiguous. V was shortened by 4 bases and J by 7 bases, with 16 bases between the two germline ends. Germline lookup yields CDR1 SQVTM and CDR2 ANQGSEA. This CDR3 is built from 13 residues. CDR3 amino acids: CSVGEQSSGTQYF. The DNA for the CDR3 is TGCAGCGTTGGTGAACAGTCCTCCGGGACCCAGTACTTC.